This is a list of T cell receptor beta chains from one sample in a study of response to subunit inactivated influenza vaccine. Each CDR3 protein gets one entry after TCRdb re-called the RT-PCR reads with MiXCR. The data show hundreds of thousands of distinct CDR3 sequences, roughly 23% seen once. The sample was CD4+ T cells sorted from PBMCs, taken around 5 days after vaccination. The receptors shown here come from a man aged 45 to 65 who received an inactivated influenza vaccine. CDR3s include the opening cysteine and the closing phenylalanine or tryptophan. Each record gives: V gene, CDR3 length, clone size, D gene, J gene, CDR3 protein, CDR3 DNA. D genes are given only for firm matches. Expanded clones are given a class, and other clones once, few, many or no size at all.

TRBV5-4	14	few	NA	TRBJ1-1	CASSGNSGNTEAFF	TGTGCCAGCAGCGGAAACTCAGGGAATACTGAAGCTTTCTTT
TRBV4-3	15	few	TRBD2	TRBJ2-1	CASSRQAGGYNEQFF	TGCGCCAGCAGCCGACAAGCGGGGGGTTACAATGAGCAGTTCTTC
TRBV20-1	14	NA	NA	TRBJ1-1	CSATRGGGSTEAFF	TGCAGTGCTACAAGGGGCGGGGGGAGCACTGAAGCTTTCTTT
TRBV7-9	15	few	TRBD2	TRBJ2-2	CASSSKREGTGELFF	TGTGCCAGCAGCTCGAAGCGGGAGGGCACCGGGGAGCTGTTTTTT
TRBV14	14	NA	NA	TRBJ1-1	CASSQLDSYTEAFF	TGTGCCAGCAGCCAACTGGACTCATACACTGAAGCTTTCTTT
TRBV7-6	12	few	NA	TRBJ1-2	CASSPSLSGYTF	TGTGCCAGCAGCCCATCTCTCTCTGGCTACACCTTC
TRBV12-3/TRBV12-4	16	NA	NA	TRBJ2-5	CASSFSLGVLEETQYF	TGTGCCAGCAGTTTCTCTTTAGGGGTGCTGGAAGAGACCCAGTACTTC
TRBV6-5	17	NA	NA	TRBJ2-7	CASSYTYSGRKLYEQYF	TGTGCCAGCAGTTACACCTATTCCGGGAGAAAGCTCTACGAGCAGTACTTC
TRBV6-5	12	NA	TRBD1	TRBJ2-1	CASRKQGNEQFF	TGTGCCAGCAGGAAACAGGGGAATGAGCAGTTCTTC
TRBV4-3	19	medium-sized	NA	TRBJ2-1	CASSQDSYLSRGRSSEQFF	TGCGCCAGCAGCCAAGACTCCTACCTTAGCCGGGGGCGAAGCAGTGAGCAGTTCTTC
TRBV11-2	15	NA	TRBD2	TRBJ2-3	CASSPKNQLAGKQYF	TGTGCCAGCAGCCCAAAAAATCAACTAGCGGGGAAGCAGTATTTT
TRBV11-2	17	NA	NA	TRBJ2-1	CASSLLDHQDKWDEQFF	TGTGCCAGCAGCTTACTTGACCATCAAGACAAATGGGATGAGCAGTTCTTC
TRBV4-1	16	NA	TRBD2	TRBJ2-3	CASSQVLAGSTDTQYF	TGCGCCAGCAGCCAAGTTCTAGCGGGGAGCACAGATACGCAGTATTTT
TRBV25-1	15	NA	TRBD1	TRBJ2-1	CASSGGDRGMPKQFF	TGTGCCAGCAGTGGAGGGGACAGGGGCATGCCTAAGCAGTTCTTC
TRBV2	13	NA	TRBD1	TRBJ2-1	CASQQGSNNEQFF	TGTGCCAGTCAACAGGGGTCGAACAATGAGCAGTTCTTC
TRBV10-3	19	few	TRBD1	TRBJ2-1	CAISESRGQGLGLYNEQFF	TGTGCCATCAGTGAGTCGCGGGGACAGGGATTGGGGCTTTACAATGAGCAGTTCTTC
TRBV29-1	12	few	NA	TRBJ1-4	CSVNSLGEKLFF	TGCAGCGTTAACTCCTTGGGGGAAAAACTGTTTTTT
TRBV11-2	14	NA	NA	TRBJ2-3	CASSLDSGADTQYF	TGTGCCAGCAGCTTAGATTCAGGGGCAGATACGCAGTATTTT
TRBV9	15	few	TRBD2	TRBJ2-2	CASSVSGEIPGELFF	TGTGCCAGCAGCGTTAGCGGGGAAATACCCGGGGAGCTGTTTTTT
TRBV19	14	NA	NA	TRBJ2-1	CATHSGYRYNEQFF	TGTGCCACGCACTCAGGGTATCGCTACAATGAGCAGTTCTTC
TRBV7-2	15	NA	NA	TRBJ2-3	CASSLGVGSPDTQYF	TGTGCCAGCAGCTTAGGGGTAGGGTCTCCAGATACGCAGTATTTT
TRBV10-3	14	few	NA	TRBJ2-5	CAISATVRQETQYF	TGTGCCATCAGTGCTACAGTGCGACAGGAGACCCAGTACTTC
TRBV29-1	12	NA	TRBD2	TRBJ2-1	CSVRTSVNEQFF	TGCAGCGTGAGGACTAGCGTCAATGAGCAGTTCTTC
TRBV4-1	17	NA	TRBD1	TRBJ2-6	CASSPGQASSGANVLTF	TGCGCCAGCAGCCCGGGACAGGCGAGCTCTGGGGCCAACGTCCTGACTTTC
TRBV5-5	15	few	NA	TRBJ1-4	CASSSLGATNEKLFF	TGTGCCAGCAGCTCTCTGGGAGCAACTAATGAAAAACTGTTTTTT
TRBV6-1	14	few	TRBD1	TRBJ2-7	CASSPDRGAREQYF	TGTGCCAGCAGCCCGGACAGGGGAGCCAGGGAGCAGTACTTC
TRBV12-3/TRBV12-4	15	NA	TRBD1	TRBJ2-1	CASSQTGTGLNEQFF	TGTGCCAGCAGTCAAACCGGGACAGGGCTTAATGAGCAGTTCTTC
TRBV18	15	NA	TRBD1	TRBJ2-7	CASSQTGGDAYEQYF	TGTGCCAGCTCCCAAACAGGGGGAGATGCCTACGAGCAGTACTTC
TRBV6-5	14	NA	NA	TRBJ2-7	CASSYSVAAYEQYF	TGTGCCAGCAGTTACTCGGTGGCTGCCTACGAGCAGTACTTC
TRBV11-2	15	NA	NA	TRBJ2-5	CASSVGYRDQETQYF	TGTGCCAGCAGCGTCGGGTACAGGGACCAAGAGACCCAGTACTTC
TRBV6-1	14	few	TRBD2	TRBJ2-5	CASSTGLAQETQYF	TGTGCCAGCAGTACGGGACTAGCCCAAGAGACCCAGTACTTC
TRBV18	16	NA	NA	TRBJ2-3	CASSPPVRYSTDTQYF	TGTGCCAGCTCACCACCGGTCAGGTATTCCACAGATACGCAGTATTTT
TRBV6-2/TRBV6-3	17	few	TRBD2	TRBJ2-1	CASSDISGMKAYNEQFF	TGTGCCAGCAGTGACATTAGCGGGATGAAAGCCTACAATGAGCAGTTCTTC
TRBV20-1	15	NA	NA	TRBJ1-5	CSAASGTASNQPQHF	TGCAGTGCAGCGTCCGGGACGGCTAGCAATCAGCCCCAGCATTTT
TRBV7-2	14	NA	NA	TRBJ1-5	CASSQGFRNQPQHF	TGTGCCAGCAGCCAGGGATTTCGCAATCAGCCCCAGCATTTT
TRBV12-3/TRBV12-4	16	NA	TRBD1	TRBJ2-2	CASSPTGTFNTGELFF	TGTGCCAGCAGTCCGACAGGGACCTTCAACACCGGGGAGCTGTTTTTT
TRBV20-1	13	NA	NA	TRBJ2-3	CSAGDIGRGTQYF	TGCAGTGCCGGGGACATAGGGAGGGGTACGCAGTATTTT
TRBV12-3/TRBV12-4	15	few	TRBD2	TRBJ2-5	CASRAGTNSGETQYF	TGTGCCAGCAGAGCCGGGACTAACAGTGGGGAGACCCAGTACTTC
TRBV24-1	16	few	TRBD2	TRBJ2-2	CATSASGRPDTGELFF	TGTGCCACCAGTGCTAGCGGGAGGCCCGATACCGGGGAGCTGTTTTTT